These T cell receptor beta chains were read from a single sample in a study of blood T cell repertoires in COVID-19. Using immunoSEQ multiplex PCR, the repertoire was profiled, and TCRdb retains in-frame clones only, with some absent. The sample includes under 45,000 clones, 80% to 90% of them seen just once. What was sequenced was peripheral blood. Receptors were obtained from a middle-aged man with active COVID-19. Each CDR3 is given with its conserved first and last residue. The D gene is left open where the match is weak. Size tells how often a clone was seen (once, few, many) or the class of an expanded clone, and some rows leave it out.

V gene: TRBV7-9
J gene: TRBJ1-2
D gene: NA
clone size: NA
CDR3 DNA: TGTGCCAGCAGCTGGCTCCTAAGGGAGATGAGAGGCTACACCTTC
CDR3 protein: CASSWLLREMRGYTF

V gene: TRBV9
J gene: TRBJ1-2
D gene: NA
clone size: NA
CDR3 DNA: TGTGCCAGCAGCCCTTCCCCAGGGGACTATGGCTACACCTTC
CDR3 protein: CASSPSPGDYGYTF

V gene: TRBV5-3
J gene: TRBJ2-1
D gene: NA
clone size: NA
CDR3 DNA: TGTGCCAGAAGCCAAGGTACGGGAGTTGGGTCCCGCTCCTACAATGAGCAGTTCTTC
CDR3 protein: CARSQGTGVGSRSYNEQFF

V gene: TRBV7-9
J gene: TRBJ2-7
D gene: TRBD1
clone size: NA
CDR3 DNA: TGTGCCAGCAGCCGAGATCCGGGACAGGGATCCCACGAGCAGTACTTC
CDR3 protein: CASSRDPGQGSHEQYF

V gene: TRBV15
J gene: TRBJ1-5
D gene: NA
clone size: NA
CDR3 DNA: TGTGCCACCAACTGGGCCTTTAATCAGCCCCAGCATTTT
CDR3 protein: CATNWAFNQPQHF

V gene: TRBV27
J gene: TRBJ2-7
D gene: TRBD1
clone size: NA
CDR3 DNA: TGTGCCAGCCCCCGGGACAGAACCACCTACGAGCAGTACTTC
CDR3 protein: CASPRDRTTYEQYF

V gene: TRBV11-2
J gene: TRBJ2-7
D gene: NA
clone size: NA
CDR3 DNA: TGTGCCAGCAGCTTAGGACAGAACCCGACCTACGAGCAGTACTTC
CDR3 protein: CASSLGQNPTYEQYF

V gene: TRBV3-1/TRBV3-2
J gene: TRBJ1-1
D gene: NA
clone size: NA
CDR3 DNA: TGTGCCAGCAGCCAAGGTACCGGTTCCCGGACTGAAGCTTTCTTT
CDR3 protein: CASSQGTGSRTEAFF

V gene: TRBV6-5
J gene: TRBJ2-7
D gene: TRBD1
clone size: NA
CDR3 DNA: TGTGCCAGCAGATGGACAGGGGCGGCCTACGAGCAGTACTTC
CDR3 protein: CASRWTGAAYEQYF

V gene: TRBV14
J gene: TRBJ2-4
D gene: TRBD2
clone size: NA
CDR3 DNA: TGTGCCAGCAGCCAAGATACTTTAGAGGATTTACTAGCGGGAGGGGGTGATGACAAAAACATTCAGTACTTC
CDR3 protein: CASSQDTLEDLLAGGGDDKNIQYF

V gene: TRBV3-1/TRBV3-2
J gene: TRBJ1-3
D gene: NA
clone size: medium-sized
CDR3 DNA: TGTGCCAGCAGCCGGTCGACCGGGAAAGCTGGAAACACCATATATTTT
CDR3 protein: CASSRSTGKAGNTIYF

V gene: TRBV19
J gene: TRBJ1-1
D gene: NA
clone size: few
CDR3 DNA: TGTGCCAGTAGTACCCGGGACATGCGGGACACTGAAGCTTTCTTT
CDR3 protein: CASSTRDMRDTEAFF

V gene: TRBV21-1
J gene: TRBJ2-7
D gene: NA
clone size: NA
CDR3 DNA: TGTGCCAGCAGCTCGCGAGTGCTCCAAGGGACTAGCGGGACCTGTGCCTACGAGCAGTACTTC
CDR3 protein: CASSSRVLQGTSGTCAYEQYF

V gene: TRBV21-1
J gene: TRBJ2-7
D gene: NA
clone size: NA
CDR3 DNA: TGTGCCAGCAGCAAAAGGCCAGGGCCTCGATACGAGCAGTACTTC
CDR3 protein: CASSKRPGPRYEQYF

V gene: TRBV7-9
J gene: TRBJ2-7
D gene: NA
clone size: NA
CDR3 DNA: TGTGCCAGCAGCTTTGCTTCAGGCGAGCAGTACTTC
CDR3 protein: CASSFASGEQYF

V gene: TRBV18
J gene: TRBJ2-7
D gene: TRBD1
clone size: NA
CDR3 DNA: TGTGCCAGCTCAGAGACAGGGGGCCTCTACGAGCAGTACTTC
CDR3 protein: CASSETGGLYEQYF

V gene: TRBV7-7
J gene: TRBJ2-5
D gene: NA
clone size: NA
CDR3 DNA: TGTGCTAGCAGCTTAGGCGGAATCCAAGAGACCCAGTACTTC
CDR3 protein: CASSLGGIQETQYF

V gene: TRBV18
J gene: TRBJ2-3
D gene: NA
clone size: once
CDR3 DNA: TGTGCCAGCTCACCAGGGTTTCGGCGGGATACGCAGTATTTT
CDR3 protein: CASSPGFRRDTQYF

V gene: TRBV10-1
J gene: TRBJ2-1
D gene: TRBD2
clone size: NA
CDR3 DNA: TGCGCCAGCAGTGTGTCGACTAGCCCCCTGAATGAGCAGTTCTTC
CDR3 protein: CASSVSTSPLNEQFF

V gene: TRBV5-1
J gene: TRBJ2-7
D gene: TRBD2
clone size: NA
CDR3 DNA: TGCGCCAGCAGCTTGGCCGGGGGGACGGACGAGCAGTACTTC
CDR3 protein: CASSLAGGTDEQYF

V gene: TRBV30
J gene: TRBJ2-7
D gene: TRBD2
clone size: NA
CDR3 DNA: TGTGCCTATGCTTGGCGGGAGCCAAACGAGCAGTACTTC
CDR3 protein: CAYAWREPNEQYF

V gene: TRBV6-1
J gene: TRBJ1-6
D gene: TRBD1
clone size: NA
CDR3 DNA: TGTGCCAGCAGTGAAGTGTGGGACAGGGGTTATTCACCCCTCCACTTT
CDR3 protein: CASSEVWDRGYSPLHF

V gene: TRBV9
J gene: TRBJ2-5
D gene: TRBD1
clone size: NA
CDR3 DNA: TGTGCCAGCAGCACTTCCGGGACAGGGGGCGCAGAGACCCAGTACTTC
CDR3 protein: CASSTSGTGGAETQYF

V gene: TRBV10-3
J gene: TRBJ2-2
D gene: NA
clone size: NA
CDR3 DNA: TGTGCCATCAGTGAACTCCCTGCGAGGAAGAACACCGGGGAGCTGTTTTTT
CDR3 protein: CAISELPARKNTGELFF

V gene: TRBV28
J gene: TRBJ2-7
D gene: TRBD1
clone size: few
CDR3 DNA: TGTGCCAGCAGTCGTTCGGGACAGGTCTACGAGCAGTACTTC
CDR3 protein: CASSRSGQVYEQYF

V gene: TRBV6-5
J gene: TRBJ2-2
D gene: NA
clone size: NA
CDR3 DNA: TGTGCCAGCAGCCCCGGGGGAGACACCGGGGAGCTGTTTTTT
CDR3 protein: CASSPGGDTGELFF

V gene: TRBV28
J gene: TRBJ1-5
D gene: NA
clone size: NA
CDR3 DNA: TGTGCCAGCAGACAGACCAATCAGCCCCAGCATTTT
CDR3 protein: CASRQTNQPQHF

V gene: TRBV7-8
J gene: TRBJ2-1
D gene: TRBD2
clone size: NA
CDR3 DNA: TGTGCCAGCAGCTTTCGGACTAGCGGGAGCAATGAGCAGTTCTTC
CDR3 protein: CASSFRTSGSNEQFF

V gene: TRBV11-2
J gene: TRBJ1-2
D gene: TRBD1
clone size: NA
CDR3 DNA: TGTGCCAGCAGCTTAGTCGGACAGGGGGGGACCTATGGCTACACCTTC
CDR3 protein: CASSLVGQGGTYGYTF

V gene: TRBV28
J gene: TRBJ1-4
D gene: NA
clone size: NA
CDR3 DNA: TGTGCCAGCAGCCCTGTGGGAGCTGATGAAAAACTGTTTTTT
CDR3 protein: CASSPVGADEKLFF

V gene: TRBV12-3/TRBV12-4
J gene: TRBJ1-2
D gene: NA
clone size: once
CDR3 DNA: TGTGCCAGCAAATCCGAGGTAGACTATGGCTACACCTTC
CDR3 protein: CASKSEVDYGYTF

V gene: TRBV4-1
J gene: TRBJ2-7
D gene: TRBD1
clone size: NA
CDR3 DNA: TGCGCCAGCAGCCAAGGAGACAGGGCCGAGCAGTACTTC
CDR3 protein: CASSQGDRAEQYF

V gene: TRBV6-4
J gene: TRBJ2-4
D gene: NA
clone size: NA
CDR3 DNA: TGTGCCAGCAGTGACCCAAATGGCGGGAAGGGAGCCAAAAACATTCAGTACTTC
CDR3 protein: CASSDPNGGKGAKNIQYF

V gene: TRBV2
J gene: TRBJ1-3
D gene: NA
clone size: once
CDR3 DNA: TGTGCCAGCAGTGAGTCCAGGGGCTCTGGAAACACCATATATTTT
CDR3 protein: CASSESRGSGNTIYF

V gene: TRBV25-1
J gene: TRBJ1-2
D gene: TRBD1
clone size: NA
CDR3 DNA: TGTGCCAGCAGGGTGGACAGGGGGCCCCTTTTAACTGGCTACACCTTC
CDR3 protein: CASRVDRGPLLTGYTF

V gene: TRBV12-3/TRBV12-4
J gene: TRBJ1-6
D gene: NA
clone size: NA
CDR3 DNA: TGTGCCAGCACCTCCTCGGATTCACCCCTCCACTTT
CDR3 protein: CASTSSDSPLHF

V gene: TRBV3-1/TRBV3-2
J gene: TRBJ2-5
D gene: NA
clone size: few
CDR3 DNA: TGTGCCAGCAGCCGCAGGTGGGAGACCCAGTACTTC
CDR3 protein: CASSRRWETQYF

V gene: TRBV7-9
J gene: TRBJ1-2
D gene: TRBD1
clone size: NA
CDR3 DNA: TGTGCCAGCAGCGTCAGAACAGGGGGCGACTCCTATGGCTACACCTTC
CDR3 protein: CASSVRTGGDSYGYTF

V gene: TRBV7-9
J gene: TRBJ2-3
D gene: NA
clone size: NA
CDR3 DNA: TGTGCCAGCAGCCCGCTGGGCCAGGCAGATACGCAGTATTTT
CDR3 protein: CASSPLGQADTQYF

V gene: TRBV19
J gene: TRBJ2-7
D gene: NA
clone size: NA
CDR3 DNA: TGTGCCAGTAGTTCCCCAACCGGGGCCTACGAGCAGTACTTC
CDR3 protein: CASSSPTGAYEQYF

V gene: TRBV6-2/TRBV6-3
J gene: TRBJ2-2
D gene: NA
clone size: NA
CDR3 DNA: TGTGCCAGCAGTAGACAGTCCACCGGGGAGCTGTTTTTT
CDR3 protein: CASSRQSTGELFF

V gene: TRBV18
J gene: TRBJ2-3
D gene: TRBD2
clone size: once
CDR3 DNA: TGTGCCAGCTCACCACCTACCGGGACTAGCGGTTCCACAGATACGCAGTATTTT
CDR3 protein: CASSPPTGTSGSTDTQYF

V gene: TRBV3-1/TRBV3-2
J gene: TRBJ2-1
D gene: NA
clone size: NA
CDR3 DNA: TGTGCCAGCAGCCAAGATCGGGGAATCCATGAGCAGTTCTTC
CDR3 protein: CASSQDRGIHEQFF

V gene: TRBV6-5
J gene: TRBJ1-6
D gene: TRBD1
clone size: NA
CDR3 DNA: TGTGCCAGCAGTTACGAGGGGGCTGGAAATTCACCCCTCCACTTT
CDR3 protein: CASSYEGAGNSPLHF

V gene: TRBV9
J gene: TRBJ1-5
D gene: NA
clone size: NA
CDR3 DNA: TGTGCCAGCAGCCTCGCGGGCAACCATCAGCCCCAGCATTTT
CDR3 protein: CASSLAGNHQPQHF